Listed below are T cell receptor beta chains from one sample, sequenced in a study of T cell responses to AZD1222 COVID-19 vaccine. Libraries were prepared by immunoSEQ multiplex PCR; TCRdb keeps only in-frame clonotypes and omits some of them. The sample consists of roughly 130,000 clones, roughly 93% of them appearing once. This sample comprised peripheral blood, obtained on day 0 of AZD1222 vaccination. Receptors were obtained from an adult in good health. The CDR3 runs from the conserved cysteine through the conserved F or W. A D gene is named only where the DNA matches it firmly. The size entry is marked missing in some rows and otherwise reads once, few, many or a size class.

TGTGCCAGCTCACGAGGTTCGGGGACAGGGGTAGTTCGCACAGATACGCAGTATTTT	CASSRGSGTGVVRTDTQYF	TRBV18	TRBD1	-	TRBJ2-3
TGTGCCAGCAGCCCTACAGTCAGCTCCTACAATGAGCAGTTCTTC	CASSPTVSSYNEQFF	TRBV5-6	-	-	TRBJ2-1
TGTGCCAGCAGTAATGGGTGGGAGCTGTTTTTT	CASSNGWELFF	TRBV6-6	-	few	TRBJ2-2
TGTGCCAGCAGGGCGACAGGGGTCACTGAAGCTTTCTTT	CASRATGVTEAFF	TRBV12-3/TRBV12-4	TRBD1	-	TRBJ1-1
TGCGCCAGCAGCCAGGGGGTTACGAACACTGAAGCTTTCTTT	CASSQGVTNTEAFF	TRBV4-1	-	-	TRBJ1-1
TGTGCCAGCAGCCAAAGGAGATCACCCCTCCACTTT	CASSQRRSPLHF	TRBV14	-	-	TRBJ1-6
TGTGCCAGTAGGCCCCGGGGAGGGCCCTACAATGAGCAGTTCTTC	CASRPRGGPYNEQFF	TRBV19	TRBD2	-	TRBJ2-1
TGTGCCAGCAGTTACCCGGGACAGGGGGACTATGGCTACACCTTC	CASSYPGQGDYGYTF	TRBV6-2/TRBV6-3	TRBD1	-	TRBJ1-2
TGTGCCAGCAGTGAAGTGGCGGGGCCAGGGGCCCAGCATTTT	CASSEVAGPGAQHF	TRBV6-1	-	-	TRBJ1-5
TGCAGCGTTGAGACAGCTCGCGGTGACACCTTC	CSVETARGDTF	TRBV29-1	-	-	TRBJ1-2